This T cell receptor beta chain was obtained from a study of control samples from healthy donors and cancer patients (dated by TCRdb to the early 2020s). The receptor library was made with the immunoSEQ multiplex PCR assay. Entries here come from immuneACCESS through TCRdb and include only in-frame sequences with V and J called. Some clones fail to appear in such tables; in the studies checked, an unresolved V gene covers under half of the shortfall, and the cause of the remainder is unknown. The sample contains roughly 80,000 clones, under 90% of them found a single time. The top ten clones comprise about 5.5% of the sample. As for this clone: It has no known antigen specificity. It has no much larger one-base neighbor in the sample; base qualities were not kept.

V has 6 bases trimmed and J has 7 bases trimmed; junction bases matching no gene number 7. Taken from the germline V gene, the CDR1 and CDR2 loops are SGHAT and FQNNGV. The CDR3 sequence holds 13 residues, the cysteine and phenylalanine included. Just the 39-base CDR3 DNA is kept, in frame starting at base 1. The specimen sequenced was blood. The rearranged segments are TRBV11-2 and TRBJ1-2, and 8 junctional nucleotides match TRBD1. This clonotype was sampled from a man aged 45-65 years in good health. The nucleotides are TGTGCCAGCAGGTCTTCAGGGGGCGGTGGCTACACCTTC. Protein translation: CASRSSGGGGYTF.